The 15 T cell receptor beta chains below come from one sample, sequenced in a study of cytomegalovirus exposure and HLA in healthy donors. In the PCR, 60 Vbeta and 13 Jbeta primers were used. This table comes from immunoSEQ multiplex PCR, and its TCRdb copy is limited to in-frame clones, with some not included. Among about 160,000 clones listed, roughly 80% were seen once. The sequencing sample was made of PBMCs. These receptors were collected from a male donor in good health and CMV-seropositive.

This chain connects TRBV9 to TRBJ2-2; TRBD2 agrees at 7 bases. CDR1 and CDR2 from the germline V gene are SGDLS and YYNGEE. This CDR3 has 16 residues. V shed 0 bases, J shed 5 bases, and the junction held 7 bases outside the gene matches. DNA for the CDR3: TGTGCCAGCAGCGTAGCTGGAGCGGGAATAACCGGGGAGCTGTTTTTT. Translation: CASSVAGAGITGELFF.

The CDR3: CASSLSGVAGYNEQFF. As DNA, the CDR3 is TGTGCCAGCAGTTTGTCAGGGGTAGCGGGGTACAATGAGCAGTTCTTC. V and J are TRBV5-4 and TRBJ2-1; 8 nucleotides match TRBD2. Germline V lookup: CDR1 SGHNT, CDR2 YYREEE (reference sequence). The CDR3 contains 16 residues. The ends lost 5 bases at V and 4 bases at J; junction bases unmatched: 11.

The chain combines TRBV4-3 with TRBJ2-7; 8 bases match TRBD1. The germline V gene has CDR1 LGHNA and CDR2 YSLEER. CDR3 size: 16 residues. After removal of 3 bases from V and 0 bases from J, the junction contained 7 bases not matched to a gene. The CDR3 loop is CASSHEWTGFSYEQYF. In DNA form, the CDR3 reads TGCGCCAGCAGCCACGAGTGGACAGGGTTCTCCTACGAGCAGTACTTC.

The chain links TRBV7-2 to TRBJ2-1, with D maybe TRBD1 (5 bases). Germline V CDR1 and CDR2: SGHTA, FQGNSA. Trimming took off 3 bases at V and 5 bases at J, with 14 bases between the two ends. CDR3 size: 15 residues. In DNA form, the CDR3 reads TGTGCCAGCAGCTTCAATCGGTACAGGAACAATGAGCAGTTCTTC. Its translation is CASSFNRYRNNEQFF.

DNA for the CDR3: TGTGCCAGCAGCTCCCCCGAGAGGGCTAGCTCGGGTGAGCAGTTCTTC. Its protein product is CASSSPERASSGEQFF. The chain joins TRBV7-8 to TRBJ2-1; D is perhaps TRBD2 (5 bases). Germline assignment: CDR1 SGHVS and CDR2 FQNEAQ. The CDR3 is 16 residues long. Deletions cut 4 bases from V and 9 bases from J, with 22 bases between.

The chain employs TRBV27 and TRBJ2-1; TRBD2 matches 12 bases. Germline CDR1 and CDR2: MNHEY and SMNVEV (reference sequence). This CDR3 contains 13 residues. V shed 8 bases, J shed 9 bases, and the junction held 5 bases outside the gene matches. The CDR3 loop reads CASEASGRVEQFF. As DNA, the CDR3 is TGTGCCAGCGAAGCTAGCGGGAGGGTTGAGCAGTTCTTC.

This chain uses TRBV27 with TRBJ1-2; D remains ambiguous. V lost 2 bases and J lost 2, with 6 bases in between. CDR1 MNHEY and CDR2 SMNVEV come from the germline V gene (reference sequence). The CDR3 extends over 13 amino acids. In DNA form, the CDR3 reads TGTGCCAGCAGTTTACGAGGGAACTATGGCTACACCTTC. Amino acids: CASSLRGNYGYTF.

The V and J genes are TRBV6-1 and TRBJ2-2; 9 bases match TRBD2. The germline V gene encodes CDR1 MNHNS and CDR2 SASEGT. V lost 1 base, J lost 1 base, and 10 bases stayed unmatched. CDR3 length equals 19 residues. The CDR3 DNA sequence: TGTGCCAGCAGTGAAGTTCTAGCGGGAAAAAGGAAGAACACCGGGGAGCTGTTTTTT. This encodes CASSEVLAGKRKNTGELFF.

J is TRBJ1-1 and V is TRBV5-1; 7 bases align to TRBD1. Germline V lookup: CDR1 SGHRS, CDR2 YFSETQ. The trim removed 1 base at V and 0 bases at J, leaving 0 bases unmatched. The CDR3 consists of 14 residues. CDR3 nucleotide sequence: TGCGCCAGCAGCTTGACAGGGGTGAACACTGAAGCTTTCTTT. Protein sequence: CASSLTGVNTEAFF.

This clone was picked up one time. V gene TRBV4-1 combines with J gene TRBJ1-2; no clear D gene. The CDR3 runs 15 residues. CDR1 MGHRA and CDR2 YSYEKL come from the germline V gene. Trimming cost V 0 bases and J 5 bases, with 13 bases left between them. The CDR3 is CASSQDSTLEYGYTF. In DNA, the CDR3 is TGCGCCAGCAGCCAAGATAGTACCCTTGAGTATGGCTACACCTTC.

The CDR3 DNA sequence: TGTGCCAGCAGCTTAGTGGGGACAGGGACAAATCTAAACTATGGCTACACCTTC. This codes for CASSLVGTGTNLNYGYTF. This sequence joins TRBV7-2 and TRBJ1-2; 9 nucleotides align to TRBD1. The CDR3 is 18 amino acids. Germline trimming cut 1 base from V and 2 bases from J; bases unmatched to any gene: 11. Looked up from germline, CDR1 is SGHTA and CDR2 is FQGNSA.

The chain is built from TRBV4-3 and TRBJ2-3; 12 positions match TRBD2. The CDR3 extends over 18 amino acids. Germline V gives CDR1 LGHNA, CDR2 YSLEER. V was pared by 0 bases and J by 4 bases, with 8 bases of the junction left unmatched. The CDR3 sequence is CASSQDTTSGSFADTQYF. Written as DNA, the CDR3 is TGCGCCAGCAGCCAAGATACGACTAGCGGGAGTTTCGCAGATACGCAGTATTTT.

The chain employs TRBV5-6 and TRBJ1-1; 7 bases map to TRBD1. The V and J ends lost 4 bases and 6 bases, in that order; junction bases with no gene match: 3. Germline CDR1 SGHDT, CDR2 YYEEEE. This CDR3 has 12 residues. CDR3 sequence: CASSVGTAEAFF. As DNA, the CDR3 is TGTGCCAGCAGCGTCGGGACAGCTGAAGCTTTCTTT.

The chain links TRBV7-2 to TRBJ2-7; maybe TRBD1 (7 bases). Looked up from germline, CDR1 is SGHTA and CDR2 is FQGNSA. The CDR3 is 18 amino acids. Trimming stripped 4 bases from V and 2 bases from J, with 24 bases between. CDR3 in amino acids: CASSSRGSGGVIAYEQYF. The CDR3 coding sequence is TGTGCCAGCAGCTCCAGGGGGTCGGGCGGGGTCATAGCCTACGAGCAGTACTTC.

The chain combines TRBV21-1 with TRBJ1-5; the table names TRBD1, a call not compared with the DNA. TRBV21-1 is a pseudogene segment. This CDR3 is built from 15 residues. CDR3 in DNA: TGTGCCAGCATCCCAGGGGCCTATAGCAATCAGCCCCAGCATTTT. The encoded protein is CASIPGAYSNQPQHF.